The clone carrying this TCR beta chain was counted a few times. Its antigen is unidentified. The data originate from a study of blood T cells in healthy people across ages. Every donor provided approximately 9.2 milliliters of peripheral blood. With a J-beta primer mix and a sample-barcoded 5' primer, a second PCR ran about 7 to 11 cycles. TCRdb passed the 5' RACE reads through MiXCR, listing each CDR3 protein once. The top ten hold 10% to 12% of the sample, which has about 1.6 million distinct CDR3 sequences, roughly 32% seen once. The CDR3 loop spans 15 amino acids. Trimming shortened V by 6 bases and J by 1 base, and 18 bases separated the two germline ends. Germline-derived CDR1 and CDR2 are DFQATT and SNEGSKA (reference sequence). Study-level findings and limits: Percentage of naive T cells showed a strong correlation with TCR beta diversity. With unsorted PBMCs, a conclusive comparison of naive versus antigen-experienced cells was not possible.

What was sequenced was blood. The rearrangement links TRBV20-1 to TRBJ1-1; unclear D gene. The clonotype was recovered from a woman younger than 45 in good health. CDR3 sequence: CSASKQKPTNTEAFF. The CDR3 DNA follows: TGCAGTGCGAGTAAGCAGAAACCAACGAACACTGAAGCTTTCTTT.